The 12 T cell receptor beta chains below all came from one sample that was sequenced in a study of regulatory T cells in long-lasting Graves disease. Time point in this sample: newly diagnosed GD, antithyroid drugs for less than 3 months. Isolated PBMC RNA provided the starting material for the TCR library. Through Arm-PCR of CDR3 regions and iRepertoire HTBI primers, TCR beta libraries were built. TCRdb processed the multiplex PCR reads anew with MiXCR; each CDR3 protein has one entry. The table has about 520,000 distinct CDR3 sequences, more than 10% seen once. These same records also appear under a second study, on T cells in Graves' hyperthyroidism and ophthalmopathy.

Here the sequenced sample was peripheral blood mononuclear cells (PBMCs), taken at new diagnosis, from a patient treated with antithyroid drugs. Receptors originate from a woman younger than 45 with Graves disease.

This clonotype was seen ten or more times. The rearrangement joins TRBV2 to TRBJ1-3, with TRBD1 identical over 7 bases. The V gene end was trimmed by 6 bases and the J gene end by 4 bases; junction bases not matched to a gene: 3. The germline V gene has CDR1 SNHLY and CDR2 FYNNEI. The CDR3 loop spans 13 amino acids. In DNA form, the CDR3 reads TGTGCCAGCAGGGTGGACAGGGGAAACACCATATATTTT. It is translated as CASRVDRGNTIYF.

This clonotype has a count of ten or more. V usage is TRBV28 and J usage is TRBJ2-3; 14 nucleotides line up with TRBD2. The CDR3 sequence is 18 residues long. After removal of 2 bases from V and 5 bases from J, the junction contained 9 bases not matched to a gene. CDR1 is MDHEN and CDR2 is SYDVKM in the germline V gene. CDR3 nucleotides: TGTGCCAGCAGTTTACCCTCAGGGACTAGCGGGAGTCGAGATACGCAGTATTTT. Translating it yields CASSLPSGTSGSRDTQYF.

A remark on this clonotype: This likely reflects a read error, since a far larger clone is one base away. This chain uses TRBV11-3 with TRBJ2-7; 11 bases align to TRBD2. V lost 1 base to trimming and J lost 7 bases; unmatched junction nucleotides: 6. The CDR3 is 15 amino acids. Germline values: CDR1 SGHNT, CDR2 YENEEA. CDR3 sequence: CASSLVLAGGWEQYF. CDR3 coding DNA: TGTGCCAGCAGCTTAGTGCTAGCGGGAGGTTGGGAGCAGTACTTC.

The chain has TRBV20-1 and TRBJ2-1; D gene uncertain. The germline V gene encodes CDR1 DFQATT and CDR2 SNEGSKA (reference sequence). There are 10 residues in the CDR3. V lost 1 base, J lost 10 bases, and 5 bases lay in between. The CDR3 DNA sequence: TGCAGTGCTAGAGTCCCAGAGCAGTTCTTC. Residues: CSARVPEQFF.

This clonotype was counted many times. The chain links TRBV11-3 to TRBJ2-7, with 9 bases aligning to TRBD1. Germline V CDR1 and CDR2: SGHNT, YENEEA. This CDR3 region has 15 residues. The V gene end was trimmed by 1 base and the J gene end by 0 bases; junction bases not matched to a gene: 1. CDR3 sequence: CASSLGGQGSYEQYF. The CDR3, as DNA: TGTGCCAGCAGCTTAGGGGGACAGGGCTCCTACGAGCAGTACTTC.

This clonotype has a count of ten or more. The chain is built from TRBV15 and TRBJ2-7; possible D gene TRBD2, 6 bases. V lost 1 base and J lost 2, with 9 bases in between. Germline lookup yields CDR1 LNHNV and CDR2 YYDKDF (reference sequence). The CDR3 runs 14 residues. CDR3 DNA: TGTGCCACCAGCAGAGCAGCGGGCCCCTACGAGCAGTACTTC. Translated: CATSRAAGPYEQYF. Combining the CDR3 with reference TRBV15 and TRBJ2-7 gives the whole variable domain DAMVIQNPRYQVTQFGKPVTLSCSQTLNHNVMYWYQQKSSQAPKLLFHYYDKDFNNEADTPDNFQSRRPNTSFCFLDIRSPGLGDTAMYLCATSRAAGPYEQYFGPGTRLTVT.

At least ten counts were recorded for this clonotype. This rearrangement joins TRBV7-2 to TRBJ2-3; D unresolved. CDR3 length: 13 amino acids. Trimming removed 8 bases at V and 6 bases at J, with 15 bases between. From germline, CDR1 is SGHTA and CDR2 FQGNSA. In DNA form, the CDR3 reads TGTGCCAGCCGATTGGGGTCCGCCGATACGCAGTATTTT. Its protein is CASRLGSADTQYF. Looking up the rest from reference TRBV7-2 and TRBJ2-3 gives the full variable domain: GAGVSQSPSNKVTEKGKDVELRCDPISGHTALYWYRQSLGQGLEFLIYFQGNSAPDKSGLPSDRFSAERTGGSVSTLTIQRTQQEDSAVYLCASRLGSADTQYFGPGTRLTVL.

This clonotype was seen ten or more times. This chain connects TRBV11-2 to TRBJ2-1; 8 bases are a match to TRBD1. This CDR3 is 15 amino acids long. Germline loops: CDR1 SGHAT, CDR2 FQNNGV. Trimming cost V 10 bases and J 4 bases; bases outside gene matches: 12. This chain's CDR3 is CATQGAGAEYNEQFF. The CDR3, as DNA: TGTGCCACCCAGGGGGCAGGAGCGGAGTACAATGAGCAGTTCTTC.

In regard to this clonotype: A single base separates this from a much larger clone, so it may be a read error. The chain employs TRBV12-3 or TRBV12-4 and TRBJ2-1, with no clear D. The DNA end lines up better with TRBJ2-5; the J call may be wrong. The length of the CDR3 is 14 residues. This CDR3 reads CASSFPLVTETQYF. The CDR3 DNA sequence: TGTGCCAGCAGTTTCCCACTTGTAACCGAGACCCAGTACTTC.

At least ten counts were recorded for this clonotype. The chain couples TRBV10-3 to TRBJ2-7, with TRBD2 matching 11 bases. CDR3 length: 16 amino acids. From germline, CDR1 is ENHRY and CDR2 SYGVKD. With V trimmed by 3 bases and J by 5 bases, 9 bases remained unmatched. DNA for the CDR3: TGTGCCATCAGTGAAGGTTTAGCGGGAGGGCCCCACGAGCAGTACTTC. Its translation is CAISEGLAGGPHEQYF.

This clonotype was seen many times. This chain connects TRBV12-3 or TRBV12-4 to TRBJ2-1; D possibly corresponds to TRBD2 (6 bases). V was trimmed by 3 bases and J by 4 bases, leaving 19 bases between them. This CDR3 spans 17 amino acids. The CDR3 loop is CASSFRLDRFGYNEQFF. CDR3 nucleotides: TGTGCCAGCAGTTTCCGACTAGATCGATTTGGGTACAATGAGCAGTTCTTC.

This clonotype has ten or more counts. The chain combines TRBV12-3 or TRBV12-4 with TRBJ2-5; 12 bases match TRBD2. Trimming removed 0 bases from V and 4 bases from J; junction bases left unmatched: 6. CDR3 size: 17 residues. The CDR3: CASSLAQTSGSLETQYF. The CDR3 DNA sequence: TGTGCCAGCAGTTTAGCGCAGACTAGCGGGAGTTTAGAGACCCAGTACTTC.